The sequence of this T cell receptor (beta chain) was determined in a study of T cell responses to AZD1222 COVID-19 vaccine. Broader study findings: Donors were mostly white British, more females; clonal diversity possibly underestimated.

Sequencing used immunoSEQ multiplex PCR; TCRdb keeps in-frame clones, though not all of them. The sample consists of about 190,000 clones, around 93% of them appearing once. J gave up 7 bases and V 1 base, and 3 bases lay outside the gene matches. The CDR3 is made up of 13 amino acids. CDR1 is LGHDT, CDR2 YNNKEL, per germline (reference sequence). This clone was seen once. Its antigen is unidentified. The chain carries TRBV3-1 (or the pseudogene TRBV3-2) and TRBJ2-7; 8 bases match TRBD2. Sequencing was performed on peripheral blood, taken on day 0 of AZD1222 vaccination. This clonotype was obtained from an adult in good health. CDR3 residues: CASSQGLAGEQYF. In DNA form, the CDR3 reads TGTGCCAGCAGCCAAGGGTTAGCGGGAGAGCAGTACTTC.